Listed below are T cell receptor beta chains from one sample, sequenced in a study of human T cells and chemical hapten exposure. Each CDR3 protein is one row after TCRdb ran MiXCR on the RACE reads. The sample consists of approximately 100,000 distinct CDR3 sequences, 12% of them appearing once. The material sequenced was whole blood, taken in connection with sensitization to the hapten diphenylcyclopropenone (DPC). Receptors were obtained from a woman aged 45-60 years with alopecia areata. Some clones in this sample may be carry-over from other donors' samples. CDR3s include the opening cysteine and the closing phenylalanine or tryptophan. The order of the fields is V gene, D gene, clone size, J gene, CDR3 DNA, CDR3 protein. The D gene is left open where the match is weak. Expanded clones get a size class; other rows say once, few or many, or leave the size out.

TRBV5-1,TRBD1,.,TRBJ2-5,TGCGCCAGCAGCTCGAGCCTCTGGGACAGGGGGCAAGAGACCCAGTACTTC,CASSSSLWDRGQETQYF
TRBV28,TRBD1,.,TRBJ2-7,TGTGCCAGCAGAGGACAGGGGCAATCCTACGAGCAGTACTTC,CASRGQGQSYEQYF
TRBV7-2,TRBD2,few,TRBJ2-7,TGTGCCAGCAGCTTTACTAGCGGGGGTTACGAGCAGTACTTC,CASSFTSGGYEQYF
TRBV12-3/TRBV12-4,.,few,TRBJ2-2,TGTGCCAGCAGTTCCACCGCACCGAACACCGGGGAGCTGTTTTTT,CASSSTAPNTGELFF
TRBV4-3,.,few,TRBJ2-2,TGCGCCAGCAGCCAAGATTTACCTGCCGGGGAGCTGTTTTTT,CASSQDLPAGELFF
TRBV7-9,.,.,TRBJ1-1,TGTGCCAGCAGCCTTGGGTGGGCCCCGAGAACTGAAGCTTTCTTT,CASSLGWAPRTEAFF
TRBV29-1,.,few,TRBJ2-7,TGCAGCGTTGATTCCGGCGAGCAGTACTTC,CSVDSGEQYF
TRBV12-3/TRBV12-4,.,many,TRBJ1-4,TGTGCCCGCATATGCGGGAGGCGGGGAAAACTGTTTTTT,CARICGRRGKLFF
TRBV6-5,.,few,TRBJ2-7,TGTGCCAGCAGTTACTCGGAGTCGGGTTCCTCCTACGAGCAGTACTTC,CASSYSESGSSYEQYF
TRBV29-1,.,few,TRBJ1-5,TGCAGCGTTGAAGAGGGTATTAAGGGGGGGCCCCAGCATTTT,CSVEEGIKGGPQHF
TRBV4-2,TRBD2,few,TRBJ2-7,TGTGCCAGCAGCCCGGGAGCGGGACCCGTCTACGAGCAGTACTTC,CASSPGAGPVYEQYF
TRBV11-2,TRBD2,few,TRBJ2-3,TGTGCCAGCAGCTTAGTTCCCGGACTAGCGGCCGATACGCAGTATTTT,CASSLVPGLAADTQYF
TRBV2,.,.,TRBJ1-2,TGTGCCAGCTCTTGGACGGGCGGCTACACCTTC,CASSWTGGYTF
TRBV12-5,.,many,TRBJ1-1,TGTGCTAGTGGTACCAATCTTGGGGGCTACACTGAAGCTTTCTTT,CASGTNLGGYTEAFF
TRBV18,.,few,TRBJ2-1,TGTGCCAGCTCACCACCCTACGCCGGGACAACAGGCCCCGCTGAGCAGTTCTTC,CASSPPYAGTTGPAEQFF
TRBV7-2,.,many,TRBJ2-3,TGTGCCAGCAGCTTACCCCAGGGAACCACAGATACGCAGTATTTT,CASSLPQGTTDTQYF
TRBV20-1,.,.,TRBJ2-7,TGCAGTGCTAGTTTGGAGTACGAGCAGTACTTC,CSASLEYEQYF
TRBV9,TRBD2,few,TRBJ2-3,TGTGCCAGCAGCGTAGACCCAGCGGGGGCAGATACGCAGTATTTT,CASSVDPAGADTQYF
TRBV12-2,.,.,TRBJ2-7,TGTGCAAGTCGCTTAGCCGGAGCGGGGGGGACCTACGAGCAGTACTTC,CASRLAGAGGTYEQYF
TRBV28,.,many,TRBJ2-5,TGTGCCAGCAGTTCCGCTTCCGAAGCTCAAGAGACCCAGTACTTC,CASSSASEAQETQYF
TRBV2,.,.,TRBJ2-1,TGTGCCAGCCAGGAGTACAATGAGCAGTTCTTC,CASQEYNEQFF
TRBV28,TRBD2,.,TRBJ2-3,TGTGCCAGCACCCTGGGGGGGACGCCGACGCAGTATTTT,CASTLGGTPTQYF
TRBV4-2,.,.,TRBJ1-1,TGTGCCAGCAGCCAAGAGCGGGAACAGACTGAAGCTTTCTTT,CASSQEREQTEAFF
TRBV3-1,.,many,TRBJ1-6,TGTGCCAGCAGCCCCGGGGAGAGAATAGCTTCACCCCTCCACTTT,CASSPGERIASPLHF
TRBV11-2,TRBD1,many,TRBJ2-5,TGTGCCAGCAGCCGGGACAGGTTTTTGGGGACCCAGTACTTC,CASSRDRFLGTQYF
TRBV6-2/TRBV6-3,.,few,TRBJ2-1,TGTGCCAGCAGTTACTTTTCGACCATTGATGAGCAGTTCTTC,CASSYFSTIDEQFF
TRBV28,.,.,TRBJ1-5,TGTGCCAGCAGTTACAGTGCCTCCAAGCCCCAGCATTTT,CASSYSASKPQHF
TRBV6-1,TRBD2,few,TRBJ2-5,TGTGCCAGCATGATAGCGGGATGGAAAGAGACCCAGTACTTC,CASMIAGWKETQYF
TRBV11-2,TRBD1,.,TRBJ1-6,TGTGCCAGCAGCCAGCGGACAGGGAAGAATTCACCCCTCCACTTT,CASSQRTGKNSPLHF
TRBV7-8,TRBD2,few,TRBJ2-3,TGTGCCAGCAGCCCAAGACTAGCGGGAGGGGCAGATACGCAGTATTTT,CASSPRLAGGADTQYF
TRBV6-1,.,few,TRBJ2-7,TGTGCCAGCAGCCCCGGGACAACCGCCAACGAGCAGTACTTC,CASSPGTTANEQYF
TRBV20-1,.,.,TRBJ2-3,TGCAGTGCGAAAAGAACGGTAACAGATACGCAGTATTTT,CSAKRTVTDTQYF
TRBV28,TRBD1,few,TRBJ1-5,TGTGCCAGCGGACAGGGGGCGAACCAGCCCCAGCATTTT,CASGQGANQPQHF
TRBV11-2,.,.,TRBJ1-6,TGTGCCAGCAGCTCAAGGGGGGATAATTCACCCCTCCACTTT,CASSSRGDNSPLHF
TRBV9,.,few,TRBJ2-7,TGTGCCAGCAGCGTAGTTGACTCCGACGAGCAGTACTTC,CASSVVDSDEQYF
TRBV28,.,many,TRBJ1-1,TGTGCCAGCAGTAGAAAATACGAAGCTTTCTTT,CASSRKYEAFF
TRBV28,.,few,TRBJ1-1,TGTGCCAGCTATGTGGCCACTGAAGCTTTCTTT,CASYVATEAFF
TRBV7-6,.,few,TRBJ2-1,TGTGCCAGCAGCCGATCCACTAGACTGAATGAGCAGTTCTTC,CASSRSTRLNEQFF
TRBV11-2,.,few,TRBJ2-1,TGTGCCAGCAGCTTAGTGCTGCCCTACAATGAGCAGTTCTTC,CASSLVLPYNEQFF
TRBV7-2,.,.,TRBJ2-3,TGTGCCAGCAGCTCGACCTTAGCCCTCACAGATACGCAGTATTTT,CASSSTLALTDTQYF
TRBV5-1,TRBD2,few,TRBJ2-5,TGCGCCAGCAGCTTCCTACTAGCGGGGGGGCAAGAGACCCAGTACTTC,CASSFLLAGGQETQYF
TRBV7-9,.,.,TRBJ2-1,TGTGCCAGCAGGACCCAGACAATGTCCTACAATGAGCAGTTCTTC,CASRTQTMSYNEQFF
TRBV7-9,.,many,TRBJ1-1,TGTGCCAGCAGCAATGGCGGGAGAACTGAAGCTTTCTTT,CASSNGGRTEAFF
TRBV24-1,.,many,TRBJ2-1,TGTGCCACCAGTGAAAAGTCCACAGTGAGATATGAGCAGTTCTTC,CATSEKSTVRYEQFF
TRBV5-1,TRBD2,many,TRBJ2-1,TGCGCCAGCAGCTTGGGAGGGACTAGCGGGGATGAGCAGTTCTTC,CASSLGGTSGDEQFF
TRBV4-3,.,.,TRBJ2-7,TGCGCCAGCAGCCCGCCCCAATACGAGCAGTACTTC,CASSPPQYEQYF
TRBV29-1,.,.,TRBJ2-3,TGCAGCGTTGACGGCGGGGGCACAGATACGCAGTATTTT,CSVDGGGTDTQYF
TRBV6-6,TRBD1,.,TRBJ1-3,TGTGCCAGCAGCTACACAGGGGTATCTTCTGGAAACACCATATATTTT,CASSYTGVSSGNTIYF
TRBV18,TRBD1,few,TRBJ1-4,TGTGCCAGCTCACCCGAGAGGGGGCTAGGAGAAAAACTGTTTTTT,CASSPERGLGEKLFF
TRBV7-2,.,few,TRBJ2-3,TGTGCCAGCAGCTTCGGGGGGCCGGGTACAGATACGCAGTATTTT,CASSFGGPGTDTQYF
TRBV29-1,TRBD1,few,TRBJ1-1,TGCAGCGTTGACAGGGGGGTGAACACTGAAGCTTTCTTT,CSVDRGVNTEAFF
TRBV11-2,.,many,TRBJ2-2,TGTGCCAGCAGCTTTCGCAGGACTACGAACACCGGGGAGCTGTTTTTT,CASSFRRTTNTGELFF
TRBV29-1,.,.,TRBJ2-2,TGCAGCGTTGAGATAGAAACCGGGGAGCTGTTTTTT,CSVEIETGELFF
TRBV29-1,.,.,TRBJ2-3,TGCAGCGTCTGGTTGGATACGCAGTATTTT,CSVWLDTQYF
TRBV12-3/TRBV12-4,.,.,TRBJ2-3,TGTGCCAGCAGTTACAGGTTGGAAGATACGCAGTATTTT,CASSYRLEDTQYF
TRBV11-2,.,many,TRBJ2-7,TGTGCCAGCAGCTTGGCCGCAGCCGCTTCCTACGAGCAGTACTTC,CASSLAAAASYEQYF
TRBV28,TRBD1,few,TRBJ1-1,TGTGCCAGCAGTTTATGGGGACAGGGCCGCACTGAAGCTTTCTTT,CASSLWGQGRTEAFF
TRBV5-1,.,.,TRBJ1-1,TGCGCCAGCAGCTTGGATCGTGGAGGGTCGAACACTGAAGCTTTCTTT,CASSLDRGGSNTEAFF